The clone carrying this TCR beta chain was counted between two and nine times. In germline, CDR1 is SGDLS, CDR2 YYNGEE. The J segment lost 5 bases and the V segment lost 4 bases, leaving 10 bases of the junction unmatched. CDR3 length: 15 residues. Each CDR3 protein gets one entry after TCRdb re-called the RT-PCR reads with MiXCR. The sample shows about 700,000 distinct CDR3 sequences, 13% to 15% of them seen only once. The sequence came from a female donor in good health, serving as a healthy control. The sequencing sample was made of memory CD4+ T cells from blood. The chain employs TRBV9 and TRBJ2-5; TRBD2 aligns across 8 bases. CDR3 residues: CASSIQAGDGETQYF. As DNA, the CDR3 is TGTGCCAGCAGCATCCAAGCGGGAGACGGGGAGACCCAGTACTTC.